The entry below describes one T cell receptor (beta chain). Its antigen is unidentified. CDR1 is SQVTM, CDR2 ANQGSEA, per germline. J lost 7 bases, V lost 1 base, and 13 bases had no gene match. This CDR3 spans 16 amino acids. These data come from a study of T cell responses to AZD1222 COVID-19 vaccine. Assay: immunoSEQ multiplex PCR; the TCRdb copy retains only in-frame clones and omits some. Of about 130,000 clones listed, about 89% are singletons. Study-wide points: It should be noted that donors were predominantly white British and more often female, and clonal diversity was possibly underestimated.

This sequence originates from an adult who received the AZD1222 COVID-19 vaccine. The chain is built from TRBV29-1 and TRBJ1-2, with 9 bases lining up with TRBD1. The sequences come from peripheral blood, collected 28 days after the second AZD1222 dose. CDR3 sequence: CSVEGGQGGSVGGYTF. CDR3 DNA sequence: TGCAGCGTTGAAGGGGGACAGGGTGGCTCGGTCGGTGGCTACACCTTC. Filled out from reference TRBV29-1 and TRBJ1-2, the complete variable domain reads SAVISQKPSRDICQRGTSLTIQCQVDSQVTMMFWYRQQPGQSLTLIATANQGSEATYESGFVIDKFPISRPNLTFSTLTVSNMSPEDSSIYLCSVEGGQGGSVGGYTFGSGTRLTVV.